This T cell receptor (beta chain) appears in the sequencing data of a study of T cells expressing NK-cell markers. Overall study: Sequencing of TCR beta repertoires drew on sorted CD3+CD56+NKG2C+, CD3+CD56+NKG2C- and CD3+CD56-NKG2C+ T cells. Of eight sequenced donors, seven were HCMV-seropositive and one HCMV-seronegative.

Germline V gene data show CDR1 as SGHRS and CDR2 as YFSETQ. The CDR3 totals 17 residues. Study-level findings and limits: In a group of several donors, dominant NKG2C+ clonotypes represented about 1.0-8% of CD8+ T cells.

In regard to this clonotype: Its matching antigen is unknown.

5'RACE template switching with UMIs generated TCR beta cDNA. TCRdb processed the 5' RACE reads again and assigns one entry to each CDR3 protein, with no DNA. Here the sample table reports about 260,000 distinct CDR3 sequences. The chain links TRBV5-1 to TRBJ2-3; without DNA, the TCRdb call of TRBD2 cannot be checked. Source material: blood T cells: a sorted CD56 or NKG2C T cell subset, CD4+ or CD8+ T cells, or bulk PBMC T cells (not recorded which). The clonotype was recovered from a woman aged 18 to 75 in good health. The CDR3 is CASSPGLAVSSTDTQYF.